This passage covers 25 T cell receptor beta chains from one sample sequenced in a study of T cell repertoires in cytomegalovirus infection. Antigens for these TCRs are unknown. TCRdb analysed the reads with MiXCR anew, one entry per CDR3 protein. The sample holds 95,000 to 120,000 distinct CDR3 sequences; around 30% are singletons and the top ten take more than 35%. The material sequenced was CD8+ T cells from cultured PBMCs, taken from culture after CMV antigen stimulation. The source of these receptors is a human donor in good health (CMV status not recorded). Some clones in this sample may be carry-over from other donors' samples.

The chain uses TRBV7-2 and TRBJ1-2; TRBD1 matches at 8 bases. The CDR3 spans 14 residues. Trimming removed 5 bases from V and 5 bases from J; junction bases left unmatched: 7. The germline CDR1 and CDR2 sequences are SGHTA and FQGNSA. The CDR3 region has the DNA TGTGCCAGCAGCCCCGAGGGACAGGTGTATGGCTACACCTTC. Protein sequence: CASSPEGQVYGYTF.

The V call is TRBV24-1, the J call TRBJ2-7, with TRBD2 matching 7 bases. Germline-derived CDR1 and CDR2 are KGHDR and SFDVKD. The CDR3 sequence is 15 residues long. Unmatched junction bases numbered 7, after V lost 4 bases and J lost 2 bases. CDR3: CATSDGDYRTYEQYF. Here the CDR3 DNA reads TGTGCCACCAGTGACGGGGACTACCGAACCTACGAGCAGTACTTC.

This clonotype showed up many times. V is TRBV6-6 and J is TRBJ1-2, with TRBD1 matching over 7 bases. The CDR3 runs 13 residues. In germline, CDR1 is MNHNY, CDR2 SVGAGI (reference sequence). The trim removed 8 bases at V and 6 bases at J, leaving 9 bases unmatched. CDR3 sequence reads: CASVGETGNGYTF. The CDR3 nucleotides read TGTGCCAGCGTGGGGGAGACAGGGAATGGCTACACCTTC.

In this sample, this clonotype turned up a few times. The chain links TRBV7-6 to TRBJ2-1; unclear D gene. Trimming removed 5 bases at V and 0 bases at J, with 14 bases between. CDR1 and CDR2 (germline): SGHVS, FNYEAQ. This CDR3 comprises 16 residues. As DNA, the CDR3 is TGTGCCAGCAGCCCAGACGCTCGAAGCTCCTACAATGAGCAGTTCTTC. It specifies CASSPDARSSYNEQFF.

This clonotype came up many times. The chain carries TRBV7-8 and TRBJ1-1, with TRBD1 as a possible D gene (6 bases). The V end was cut by 5 bases, the J end by 3 bases, with 10 bases between. Germline CDR1 is SGHVS and CDR2 is FQNEAQ. The CDR3 sequence is 13 residues long. In DNA form, the CDR3 reads TGTGCCAGCAGCCAAGGGGGTCACACTGAAGCTTTCTTT. Protein product: CASSQGGHTEAFF.

This clonotype was detected a few times. The rearrangement links TRBV6-2 or TRBV6-3 to TRBJ2-2, with D maybe TRBD1 (5 bases). This CDR3 has 14 amino acids. CDR1 and CDR2 from the germline V gene are MNHEY and SVGEGT. V was shortened by 5 bases and J by 1 base, with 8 bases between the two germline ends. Written as DNA, the CDR3 is TGTGCCAGCAGTCCCGACAGGAACACCGGGGAGCTGTTTTTT. Amino acid sequence: CASSPDRNTGELFF.

The chain combines TRBV6-5 with TRBJ2-7, with no clear D. The germline V gene encodes CDR1 MNHEY and CDR2 SVGAGI. Trimming took off 0 bases at V and 4 bases at J, with 16 bases between the two ends. The CDR3 spans 16 residues. The CDR3 protein is CASSYSAWGSEYEQYF. The CDR3 DNA follows: TGTGCCAGCAGTTACTCGGCTTGGGGTTCCGAATACGAGCAGTACTTC.

The chain is built from TRBV27 and TRBJ2-1, with 7 nucleotides matching TRBD2. CDR3 length equals 14 residues. V gave up 6 bases and J gave up 1 base; unmatched junction bases: 3. Germline V gives CDR1 MNHEY, CDR2 SMNVEV (reference sequence). The DNA of the CDR3 is TGTGCCAGCAGCATGCGGGGGTCCTACAATGAGCAGTTCTTC. This translates into CASSMRGSYNEQFF.

The V gene is TRBV12-3 or TRBV12-4, the J gene TRBJ2-3; no reliable D call. Trimming removed 5 bases at V and 6 bases at J, with 9 bases between. This CDR3 has 12 residues. The CDR3 is CASSPDEDTQYF. DNA for the CDR3: TGTGCCAGCAGTCCCGACGAGGATACGCAGTATTTT.

The V gene is TRBV12-3 or TRBV12-4, the J gene TRBJ2-3, with 8 bases that match TRBD1. The length of the CDR3 is 18 residues. The ends lost 2 bases at V and 4 bases at J; junction bases unmatched: 14. The DNA of the CDR3 is TGTGCCAGCAGTTTATCCCCACTGGACAGGGACGATTCAGATACGCAGTATTTT. It translates to CASSLSPLDRDDSDTQYF.

This clonotype was seen a few times. V gene TRBV7-6 combines with J gene TRBJ2-3, with a tentative D call TRBD2 (6 bases). The CDR3 is made up of 14 amino acids. V was pared by 2 bases and J by 7 bases, with 13 bases between. Per germline, CDR1 SGHVS and CDR2 FNYEAQ. The CDR3 DNA reads TGTGCCAGCAGCTTATACCTGGGGGGAAATACGCAGTATTTT. Protein: CASSLYLGGNTQYF.

This chain uses TRBV6-5 with TRBJ2-5; 16 nucleotides match TRBD2. CDR1 and CDR2 from the germline V gene are MNHEY and SVGAGI. J lost 5 bases, V lost 6 bases, and 12 bases had no gene match. The CDR3 sequence is 18 residues long. The CDR3 sequence is CASSRGLAGGMEGETQYF. The CDR3 DNA is TGTGCCAGCAGCCGGGGACTAGCGGGGGGGATGGAGGGTGAGACCCAGTACTTC.

The chain uses TRBV15 and TRBJ2-2; D not certain. Between the trimmed V and J ends, which lost 5 bases and 5 bases, there was a span of 9 bases. Germline CDR1 reads LNHNV; CDR2 reads YYDKDF (reference sequence). The CDR3 has 13 residues. CDR3 nucleotide sequence: TGTGCCACCAGCTCAACCTCAACCGGGGAGCTGTTTTTT. This sequence encodes CATSSTSTGELFF.

As regards this clonotype: One end of the junction varies from germline; a read error may be responsible. This sequence joins TRBV5-6 and TRBJ1-1; 7 nucleotides match TRBD1. The germline CDR1 and CDR2 sequences are SGHDT and YYEEEE. The CDR3 contains 13 residues. The CDR3 protein is CASSSTGNSEAFF. The CDR3 DNA sequence: TGTGCCAGCAGTTCGACAGGGAACAGTGAAGCTTTCTTT.

The table lists this clonotype with many counts. Written as DNA, the CDR3 is TGTGCCAGCAGCTCCAGTTGGCCAGCGGGGGGCACAGATACGCAGTATTTT. This encodes CASSSSWPAGGTDTQYF. This sequence joins TRBV7-2 and TRBJ2-3; 8 positions match TRBD2. This CDR3 is 17 amino acids long. Germline V gene sequence: CDR1 SGHTA, CDR2 FQGNSA. V gave up 4 bases and J gave up 1 base; unmatched junction bases: 10.

Turning to this clonotype: Germline is not matched at one junction end, which may reflect a read error. This chain connects TRBV19 to TRBJ2-1; possibly TRBD1 for D (5 bases). The germline V gene encodes CDR1 LNHDA and CDR2 SQIVND (reference sequence). This CDR3 has 15 amino acids. DNA of the CDR3: TGTGCCAGTAGTCAGGGATCGAACTCCTACAATAAGCAGTTCTTC. This encodes CASSQGSNSYNKQFF.

This rearrangement joins TRBV2 to TRBJ1-2; TRBD1 is a possible D gene (5 bases). CDR1 SNHLY and CDR2 FYNNEI come from the germline V gene. The CDR3 is 10 residues long. V was trimmed by 7 bases and J by 14 bases, leaving 14 bases between them. DNA of the CDR3: TGTGCCAGCATGGGTCAGGGTTCAACCTTC. Its translation is CASMGQGSTF. Full variable domain (remainder filled in from reference TRBV2 and TRBJ1-2): EPEVTQTPSHQVTQMGQEVILRCVPISNHLYFYWYRQILGQKVEFLVSFYNNEISEKSEIFDDQFSVERPDGSNFTLKIRSTKLEDSAMYFCASMGQGSTFGSGTRLTVV.

This rearrangement joins TRBV7-8 to TRBJ2-3; 7 positions agree with TRBD2. Germline CDR1 is SGHVS and CDR2 is FQNEAQ. This CDR3 is built from 21 residues. V lost 0 bases and J lost 2; bases outside the gene matches: 20. The CDR3: CASSLAWGGDFLKSYTDTQYF. DNA for the CDR3: TGTGCCAGCAGCTTAGCTTGGGGGGGGGACTTCCTAAAGAGCTACACAGATACGCAGTATTTT.

V usage is TRBV18 and J usage is TRBJ2-7; D is tentatively TRBD1 or TRBD2 (5 bases each). Trimming left V 2 bases short and J 4 bases short, with 12 bases between. Germline values: CDR1 KGHSH, CDR2 LQKENI. The CDR3 contains 14 residues. The CDR3 DNA reads TGTGCCAGCTCACCAGGGACCGGCAAGTACGAGCAGTACTTC. It yields the protein CASSPGTGKYEQYF.

This clonotype has just a few counts. The chain couples TRBV6-6 to TRBJ1-4; D ambiguous. The V gene lost 2 bases and the J gene lost 4 bases, with 8 bases spanning the gap. This CDR3 has 14 residues. CDR1 and CDR2 from the germline V gene are MNHNY and SVGAGI (reference sequence). CDR3 DNA: TGTGCCAGCAGTTACAAGGGTTATAATGAAAAACTGTTTTTT. It specifies CASSYKGYNEKLFF.

The CDR3 coding sequence is TGTGCCAGCAGTTTAAACGGGGCCCAGCGGCAGTACTTC. It yields the protein CASSLNGAQRQYF. V is TRBV28 and J is TRBJ2-7; possibly TRBD1 or TRBD2 for D (5 bases each). Trimming left V 2 bases short and J 9 bases short, with 14 bases between. This CDR3 region has 13 residues. Looked up from germline, CDR1 is MDHEN and CDR2 is SYDVKM.

There are many counts of this clonotype. The chain uses TRBV6-1 and TRBJ1-1; D possibly corresponds to TRBD1 (5 bases). The V gene lost 0 bases and the J gene lost 2 bases, with 13 bases spanning the gap. This CDR3 has 16 residues. Germline V gene sequence: CDR1 MNHNS, CDR2 SASEGT. Here the CDR3 reads CASSEAGAGLNTEAFF. The CDR3 coding sequence is TGTGCCAGCAGTGAAGCAGGGGCAGGGCTTAACACTGAAGCTTTCTTT.

The sample holds one count of this clonotype. The chain recombines TRBV27 with TRBJ2-7; 10 bases are shared with TRBD1. There are 15 residues in the CDR3. Germline CDR1 and CDR2: MNHEY and SMNVEV (reference sequence). After removal of 5 bases from V and 7 bases from J, the junction contained 11 bases not matched to a gene. The CDR3 coding sequence is TGTGCCAGCAGTCTGAGACGGGACAGGGGAAGGGAGCAGTACTTC. This sequence encodes CASSLRRDRGREQYF.

This clonotype was seen at least ten times. V is TRBV12-3 or TRBV12-4 and J is TRBJ2-5; 10 bases map to TRBD2. CDR3 length equals 15 residues. Trimming removed 3 bases from V and 5 bases from J; junction bases left unmatched: 6. The CDR3 DNA is TGTGCCAGCAGTTTCTGGAGCGGGGGGGCCGAGACCCAGTACTTC. Translation gives CASSFWSGGAETQYF.

A note on this clonotype: The junction and the germline gene differ at one end; a read error may be behind it. V and J are TRBV7-2 and TRBJ1-3, with D perhaps matching TRBD1 (6 bases). The germline CDR1 and CDR2 sequences are SGHTA and FQGNSA. CDR3 length: 15 amino acids. The CDR3 here is CASSLEDSLGNTIYF. For the CDR3, the DNA is TGTGCCAGTAGCTTAGAGGACAGTTTGGGAAACACCATATATTTT.